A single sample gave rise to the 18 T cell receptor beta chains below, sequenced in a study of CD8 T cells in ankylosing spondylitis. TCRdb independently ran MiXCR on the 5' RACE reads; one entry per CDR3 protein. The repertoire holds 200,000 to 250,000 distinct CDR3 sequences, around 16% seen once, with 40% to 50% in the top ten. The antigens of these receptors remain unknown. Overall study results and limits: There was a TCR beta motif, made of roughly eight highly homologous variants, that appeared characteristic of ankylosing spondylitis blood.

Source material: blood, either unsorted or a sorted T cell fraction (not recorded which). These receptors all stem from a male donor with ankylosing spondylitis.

CDR3 sequence reads: CASSQDMWGLGNEQFF. The CDR3 coding sequence is TGTGCCAGCAGCCAAGATATGTGGGGTTTGGGCAATGAGCAGTTCTTC. The chain couples TRBV14 to TRBJ2-1; D is unclear. CDR1 SGHDN and CDR2 FVKESK come from the germline V gene. CDR3 length: 16 amino acids. Trimming took 0 bases from V and 6 from J, leaving 15 bases between them.

The CDR3 DNA follows: TGTGCCATCAGTGAGTGGGACAGCCCGGAAGCTAACTATGGCTACACCTTC. The encoded protein is CAISEWDSPEANYGYTF. The chain uses TRBV10-3 and TRBJ1-2; 7 bases are a match to TRBD1. This CDR3 comprises 17 residues. The V segment lost 1 base and the J segment 0 bases; nucleotides outside the gene matches: 8. Germline V CDR1 and CDR2: ENHRY, SYGVKD.

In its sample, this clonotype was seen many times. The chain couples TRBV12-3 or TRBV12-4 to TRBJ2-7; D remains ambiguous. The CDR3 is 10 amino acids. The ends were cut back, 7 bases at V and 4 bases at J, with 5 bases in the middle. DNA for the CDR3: TGTGCCAGCATGGGGTACGAGCAGTACTTC. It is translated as CASMGYEQYF.

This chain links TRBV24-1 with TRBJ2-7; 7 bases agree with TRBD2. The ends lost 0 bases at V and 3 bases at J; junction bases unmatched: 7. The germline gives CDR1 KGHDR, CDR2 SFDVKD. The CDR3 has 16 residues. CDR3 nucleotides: TGTGCCACCAGTGATTTGGGGCTAGCGGCTCACTACGAGCAGTACTTC. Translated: CATSDLGLAAHYEQYF.

CDR3 nucleotide sequence: TGTGCCAGCAGCCCCACGGCGGGGGGGCCTCTCTACGAGCAGTACTTC. It encodes CASSPTAGGPLYEQYF. The chain employs TRBV12-3 or TRBV12-4 and TRBJ2-7; TRBD2 agrees at 9 bases. V lost 6 bases, J lost 3 bases, and 12 bases stayed unmatched. The CDR3 consists of 16 residues.

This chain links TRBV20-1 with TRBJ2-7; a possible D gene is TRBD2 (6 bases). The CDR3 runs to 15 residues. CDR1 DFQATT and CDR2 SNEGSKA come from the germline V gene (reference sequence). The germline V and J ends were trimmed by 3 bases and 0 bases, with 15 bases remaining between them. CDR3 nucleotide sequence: TGCAGTGCTAGTGAGGGTCGCGGGATCTCCTACGAGCAGTACTTC. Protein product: CSASEGRGISYEQYF.

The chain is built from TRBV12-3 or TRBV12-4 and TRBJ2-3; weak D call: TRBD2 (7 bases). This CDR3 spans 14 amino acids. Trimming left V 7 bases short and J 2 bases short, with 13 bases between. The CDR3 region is CASTPGGYTDTQYF. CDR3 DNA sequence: TGTGCCAGCACCCCGGGGGGCTACACAGATACGCAGTATTTT.

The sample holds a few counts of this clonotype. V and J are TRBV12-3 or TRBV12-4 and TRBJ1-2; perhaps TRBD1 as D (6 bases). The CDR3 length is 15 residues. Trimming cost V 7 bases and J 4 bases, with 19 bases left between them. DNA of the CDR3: TGTGCCAGCACCTCCTCAGGGGAGGGTGGCTATGGCTACACCTTC. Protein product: CASTSSGEGGYGYTF.

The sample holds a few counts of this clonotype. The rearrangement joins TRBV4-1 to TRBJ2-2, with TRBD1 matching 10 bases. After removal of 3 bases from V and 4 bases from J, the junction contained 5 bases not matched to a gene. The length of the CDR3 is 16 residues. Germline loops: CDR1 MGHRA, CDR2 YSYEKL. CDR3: CASSQPDRGPTGELFF. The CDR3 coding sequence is TGCGCCAGCAGCCAGCCAGACAGGGGGCCCACCGGGGAGCTGTTTTTT.

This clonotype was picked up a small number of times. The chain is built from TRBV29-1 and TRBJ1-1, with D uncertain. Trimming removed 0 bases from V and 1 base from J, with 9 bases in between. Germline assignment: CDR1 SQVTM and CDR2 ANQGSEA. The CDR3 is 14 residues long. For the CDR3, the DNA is TGCAGCGTTGAAGATTGGAGGTCGAACACTGAAGCTTTCTTT. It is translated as CSVEDWRSNTEAFF.

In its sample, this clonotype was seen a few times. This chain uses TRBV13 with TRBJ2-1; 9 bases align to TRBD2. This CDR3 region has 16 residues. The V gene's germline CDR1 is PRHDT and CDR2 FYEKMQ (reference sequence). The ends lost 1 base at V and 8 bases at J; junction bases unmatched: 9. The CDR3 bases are TGTGCCAGCAGCTTAGATAGCGGGGGTTCCGGCGATGAGCAGTTCTTC. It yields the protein CASSLDSGGSGDEQFF.

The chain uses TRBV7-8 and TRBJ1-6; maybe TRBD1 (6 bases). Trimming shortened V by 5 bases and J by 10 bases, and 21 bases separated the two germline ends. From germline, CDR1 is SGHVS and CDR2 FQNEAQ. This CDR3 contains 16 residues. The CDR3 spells CASSLRLGSGESPLHF. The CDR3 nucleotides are TGTGCCAGCAGCCTCCGCCTTGGGTCAGGGGAATCACCCCTCCACTTT.

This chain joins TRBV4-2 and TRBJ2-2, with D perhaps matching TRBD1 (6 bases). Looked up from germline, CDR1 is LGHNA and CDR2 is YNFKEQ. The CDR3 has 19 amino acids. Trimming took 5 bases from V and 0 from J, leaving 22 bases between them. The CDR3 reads CASSTPLRVGTTNTGELFF. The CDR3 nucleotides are TGTGCCAGCAGCACCCCCCTCCGGGTCGGGACAACGAACACCGGGGAGCTGTTTTTT.

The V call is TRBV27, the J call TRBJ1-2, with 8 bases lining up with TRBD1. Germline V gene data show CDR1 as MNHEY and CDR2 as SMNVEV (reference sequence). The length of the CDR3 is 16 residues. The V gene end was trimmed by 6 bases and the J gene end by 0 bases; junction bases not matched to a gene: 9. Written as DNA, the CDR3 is TGTGCCAGCAGCGATCGACAGGGGCCAGCTAACTATGGCTACACCTTC. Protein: CASSDRQGPANYGYTF.

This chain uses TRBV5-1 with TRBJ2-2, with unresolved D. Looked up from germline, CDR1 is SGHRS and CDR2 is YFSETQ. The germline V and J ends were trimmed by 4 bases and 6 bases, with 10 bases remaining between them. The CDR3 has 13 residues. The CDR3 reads CASSLSVAGELFF. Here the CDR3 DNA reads TGCGCCAGCAGCCTTAGTGTGGCCGGGGAGCTGTTTTTT.

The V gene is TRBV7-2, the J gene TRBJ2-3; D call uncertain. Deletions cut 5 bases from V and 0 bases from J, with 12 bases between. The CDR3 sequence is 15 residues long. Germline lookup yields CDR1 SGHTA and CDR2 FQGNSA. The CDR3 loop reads CASSQGWASTDTQYF. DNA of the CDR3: TGTGCCAGCAGCCAAGGTTGGGCTAGCACAGATACGCAGTATTTT.

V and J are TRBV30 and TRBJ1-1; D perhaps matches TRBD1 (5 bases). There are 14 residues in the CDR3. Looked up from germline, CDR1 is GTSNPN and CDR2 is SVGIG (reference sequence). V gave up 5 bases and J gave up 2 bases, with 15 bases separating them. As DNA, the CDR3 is TGTGCCTGGGGCGGGGAAGGGGCAAACACTGAAGCTTTCTTT. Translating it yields CAWGGEGANTEAFF. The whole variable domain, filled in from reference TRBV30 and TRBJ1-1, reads SQTIHQWPATLVQPVGSPLSLECTVEGTSNPNLYWYRQAAGRGLQLLFYSVGIGQISSEVPQNLSASRPQDRQFILSSKKLLLSDSGFYLCAWGGEGANTEAFFGQGTRLTVV.

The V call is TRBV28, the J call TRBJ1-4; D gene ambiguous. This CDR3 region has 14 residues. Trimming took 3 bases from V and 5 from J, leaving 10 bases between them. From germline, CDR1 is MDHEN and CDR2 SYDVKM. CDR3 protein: CASSFVTTNEKLFF. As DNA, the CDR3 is TGTGCCAGCAGTTTCGTGACTACAAATGAAAAACTGTTTTTT.